One sample yielded the 12 T cell receptor beta chains listed below, sequenced in a study of T cell responses to AZD1222 COVID-19 vaccine. The method was immunoSEQ multiplex PCR; TCRdb's version includes in-frame clones alone and lacks a portion of them. The data show tens of thousands of clones, approximately 80% seen once. Sequencing was performed on peripheral blood, taken 28 days after the second AZD1222 dose. Source of these receptors: an adult who received the AZD1222 COVID-19 vaccine.

The chain links TRBV5-4 to TRBJ2-2; D remains unclear. V lost 0 bases and J lost 6, with 9 bases in between. Germline CDR1 reads SGHNT; CDR2 reads YYREEE (reference sequence). There are 14 residues in the CDR3. The CDR3 nucleotides are TGTGCCAGCAGCTTGGAGGCGTTGGCCGGGGAGCTGTTTTTT. Encoded protein: CASSLEALAGELFF.

This chain links TRBV5-4 with TRBJ1-3; possibly TRBD1 for D (6 bases). Germline-derived CDR1 and CDR2 are SGHNT and YYREEE (reference sequence). Trimming cost V 3 bases and J 0 bases, with 10 bases left between them. The CDR3 loop spans 15 amino acids. This chain's CDR3 is CASSSKQGSGNTIYF. The CDR3 DNA reads as TGTGCCAGCAGCTCTAAACAGGGCTCTGGAAACACCATATATTTT.

The chain couples TRBV6-1 to TRBJ2-7, with 10 positions matching TRBD1. This CDR3 is built from 14 residues. After removal of 6 bases from V and 2 bases from J, the junction contained 4 bases not matched to a gene. The germline CDR1 and CDR2 sequences are MNHNS and SASEGT. Written as DNA, the CDR3 is TGTGCCAGCAGACGGGACAGGGGAACCTACGAGCAGTACTTC. Translating it yields CASRRDRGTYEQYF.

J is TRBJ1-5 and V is TRBV19; TRBD1 matches 9 bases. This CDR3 comprises 16 residues. V dropped 5 bases and J dropped 1; count of bases not matched to a gene: 6. Per germline, CDR1 LNHDA and CDR2 SQIVND (reference sequence). CDR3 sequence (DNA): TGTGCCAGTAGTGCACAGGGGGCCGGGAGCAATCAGCCCCAGCATTTT. Its translation is CASSAQGAGSNQPQHF.

This clone was seen only a few times. The chain links TRBV19 to TRBJ1-4; TRBD1 is a possible D gene (5 bases). Trimming stripped 5 bases from V and 8 bases from J, with 18 bases between. The CDR3 is 15 residues long. The V gene's germline CDR1 is LNHDA and CDR2 SQIVND (reference sequence). The CDR3 loop reads CASSDKRGIWEKLFF. The CDR3 DNA reads TGTGCCAGTAGTGATAAAAGGGGCATTTGGGAAAAACTGTTTTTT.

This clone was seen just once. V gene TRBV24-1 combines with J gene TRBJ1-1; D is unresolved. The CDR3 is 11 amino acids. CDR1 is KGHDR, CDR2 SFDVKD, per germline. Trimming took off 5 bases at V and 5 bases at J, with 5 bases between the two ends. As DNA, the CDR3 is TGTGCCACCAGTGCGGATACTGAAGCTTTCTTT. Translating it yields CATSADTEAFF.

This chain uses TRBV24-1 with TRBJ2-7, with D possibly being TRBD1 (5 bases). The CDR3 extends over 14 amino acids. The ends were cut back, 3 bases at V and 1 base at J, with 9 bases in the middle. Looked up from germline, CDR1 is KGHDR and CDR2 is SFDVKD. CDR3 coding DNA: TGTGCCACCAGTGATCCTGGGGCTTCCTACGAGCAGTACTTC. Translated, it gives CATSDPGASYEQYF.

The table lists this clone with a few counts. The rearrangement links TRBV28 to TRBJ1-2; TRBD1 aligns across 7 bases. Losses at the gene ends were 5 bases for V and 7 bases for J; bases not matched to a gene: 13. The CDR3 is 15 residues long. Germline V gene data show CDR1 as MDHEN and CDR2 as SYDVKM. CDR3 DNA sequence: TGTGCCAGCAGTCTAATTATGGGGGGGACAGTTGGCTACACCTTC. Translation gives CASSLIMGGTVGYTF.

The rearrangement links TRBV6-5 to TRBJ1-6; TRBD1 matches at 8 bases. The CDR3 contains 15 residues. In germline, CDR1 is MNHEY, CDR2 SVGAGI. V dropped 6 bases and J dropped 2; count of bases not matched to a gene: 3. CDR3 in amino acids: CASSLTGAYNSPLHF. The DNA for the CDR3 is TGTGCCAGCAGCTTGACAGGGGCCTATAATTCACCCCTCCACTTT.

V gene TRBV30 combines with J gene TRBJ2-7, with TRBD2 matching over 7 bases. Trimming removed 2 bases from V and 2 bases from J; junction bases left unmatched: 3. This CDR3 contains 13 residues. Germline lookup yields CDR1 GTSNPN and CDR2 SVGIG (reference sequence). DNA for the CDR3: TGTGCCTGGAGTAGCGGGAACCCCTACGAGCAGTACTTC. This sequence encodes CAWSSGNPYEQYF.

The chain links TRBV5-6 to TRBJ1-1; perhaps TRBD1 as D (5 bases). CDR1 is SGHDT, CDR2 YYEEEE, per germline. The CDR3 runs to 13 residues. V shed 3 bases and J shed 3 bases, with 9 bases lying between them. The CDR3 region has the DNA TGTGCCAGCAGCTGGGGACTGGACACTGAAGCTTTCTTT. It yields the protein CASSWGLDTEAFF.

CDR3 coding DNA: TGTGCCAGTAGTCCAGACAGGGGAGTTGGGGAGCTGTTTTTT. Protein product: CASSPDRGVGELFF. This chain connects TRBV19 to TRBJ2-2; 8 positions match TRBD1. There are 14 residues in the CDR3. The J segment lost 8 bases and the V segment lost 5 bases, leaving 7 bases of the junction unmatched. The V gene's germline CDR1 is LNHDA and CDR2 SQIVND (reference sequence).